The next 20 T cell receptor beta chains were all read from a single sample in a study of cytomegalovirus exposure and HLA in healthy donors. PCR was performed using 60 Vbeta and 13 Jbeta primers. Clones were sequenced by immunoSEQ multiplex PCR, and TCRdb holds only the in-frame ones, with some missing. The sample records about 130,000 clones, 80% being singletons. Sequences were obtained from PBMCs. All receptors derive from a man aged 25-40 years in good health and CMV-seronegative.

This chain uses TRBV6-5 with TRBJ1-2; possibly TRBD1 for D (6 bases). The germline V gene has CDR1 MNHEY and CDR2 SVGAGI. The CDR3 length is 16 residues. The ends were cut back, 2 bases at V and 1 base at J, with 14 bases in the middle. The CDR3 DNA sequence: TGTGCCAGCAGTTACATCAGGGGCCAGAATAACTATGGCTACACCTTC. The encoded protein is CASSYIRGQNNYGYTF.

J is TRBJ2-7 and V is TRBV7-2, with TRBD2 matching 13 bases. The CDR3 is 18 residues long. From germline, CDR1 is SGHTA and CDR2 FQGNSA. Trimming removed 5 bases from V and 2 bases from J; junction bases left unmatched: 12. The CDR3 region is CASSAKLAGGPYPYEQYF. The CDR3 region has the DNA TGTGCCAGCAGCGCCAAACTAGCGGGAGGGCCATACCCCTACGAGCAGTACTTC.

The chain is built from TRBV9 and TRBJ2-3; perhaps TRBD2 as D (6 bases). Deletions cut 3 bases from V and 6 bases from J, with 8 bases between. This CDR3 spans 12 amino acids. Germline CDR1 and CDR2: SGDLS and YYNGEE. The CDR3: CASSEGRDTQYF. The CDR3 bases are TGTGCCAGCAGCGAGGGGAGGGATACGCAGTATTTT. The full variable domain, with the rest looked up from reference TRBV9 and TRBJ2-3, is DSGVTQTPKHLITATGQRVTLRCSPRSGDLSVYWYQQSLDQGLQFLIQYYNGEERAKGNILERFSAQQFPDLHSELNLSSLELGDSALYFCASSEGRDTQYFGPGTRLTVL.

The chain is built from TRBV30 and TRBJ1-5; a weak D match, TRBD1 (5 bases). The CDR3 is 16 residues long. Per germline, CDR1 GTSNPN and CDR2 SVGIG (reference sequence). Trimming left V 0 bases short and J 2 bases short, with 14 bases between. CDR3 DNA sequence: TGTGCCTGGAGTGTATTTAGGGGATACGGCAATCAGCCCCAGCATTTT. It is translated as CAWSVFRGYGNQPQHF.

The chain recombines TRBV2 with TRBJ2-5; 8 bases line up with TRBD2. With the DNA end fitting TRBJ2-7 better, the J assignment may be wrong. Germline V gene lookup returns CDR1 SNHLY and CDR2 FYNNEI. The CDR3 consists of 14 residues. The CDR3 is CASSDVSGVDEQYF. The CDR3 DNA reads TGTGCCAGCAGTGATGTTAGCGGGGTCGACGAGCAGTACTTC.

The J gene is TRBJ2-7, the V gene TRBV28; 7 bases fit TRBD2. Germline V lookup: CDR1 MDHEN, CDR2 SYDVKM. CDR3 size: 13 residues. V dropped 5 bases and J dropped 3; count of bases not matched to a gene: 4. CDR3 DNA: TGTGCCAGCAGTCCATCGGGGGGCTACGAGCAGTACTTC. Encoded protein: CASSPSGGYEQYF.

This chain links TRBV6-1 with TRBJ1-4; no definite D call. CDR1 MNHNS and CDR2 SASEGT come from the germline V gene. V was shortened by 1 base and J by 3 bases, with 9 bases between the two germline ends. The CDR3 covers 15 residues. As DNA, the CDR3 is TGTGCCAGCAGTGAAGTAAGGAGTGCTAATGAAAAACTGTTTTTT. Its protein is CASSEVRSANEKLFF.

The V and J genes are TRBV28 and TRBJ2-2; a weak D match, TRBD1 (5 bases). V lost 7 bases and J 4 bases, leaving 16 bases between the germline ends. This CDR3 region has 15 residues. The germline gives CDR1 MDHEN, CDR2 SYDVKM. The CDR3 loop is CASKSSRVGTGELFF. CDR3 DNA: TGTGCCAGCAAGTCAAGCAGGGTCGGCACCGGGGAGCTGTTTTTT.

This clone was seen more than once but under ten times. The gene calls are TRBV28 and TRBJ2-3, with D hard to call. Germline CDR1 is MDHEN and CDR2 is SYDVKM. Trimming took 9 bases from V and 0 from J, leaving 13 bases between them. The CDR3 has 14 residues. CDR3: CASSSAVSTDTQYF. For the CDR3, the DNA is TGTGCCAGTTCCTCGGCGGTTAGCACAGATACGCAGTATTTT.

The chain employs TRBV6-6 and TRBJ2-2; D is possibly TRBD2 (5 bases). Trimming left V 9 bases short and J 4 bases short, with 15 bases between. The CDR3 is 14 amino acids. CDR1 and CDR2 from the germline V gene are MNHNY and SVGAGI (reference sequence). CDR3 sequence: CASRSGPSTGELFF. The CDR3 nucleotides are TGTGCCAGTAGGAGCGGCCCGAGCACCGGGGAGCTGTTTTTT.

V gene TRBV28 combines with J gene TRBJ2-5, with 10 positions matching TRBD1. Germline V CDR1 and CDR2: MDHEN, SYDVKM. CDR3 length equals 16 residues. V trimming: 6 bases; J trimming: 3 bases; junction bases outside the gene matches: 10. The CDR3 DNA is TGTGCCAGCAGCCACGGACAGGGGGTACCCAAAGAGACCCAGTACTTC. Protein: CASSHGQGVPKETQYF.

This clone turned up a few times. The chain uses TRBV10-3 and TRBJ1-3; D is possibly TRBD1 (5 bases). The germline V and J ends were trimmed by 2 bases and 2 bases, with 10 bases remaining between them. The germline gives CDR1 ENHRY, CDR2 SYGVKD. This CDR3 spans 15 amino acids. CDR3 sequence: CAISEGGATGNTIYF. CDR3 DNA sequence: TGTGCCATCAGTGAGGGTGGGGCTACTGGAAACACCATATATTTT.

V usage is TRBV5-1 and J usage is TRBJ2-1, with D maybe TRBD1 (6 bases). Trimming pared 3 bases from V and 9 bases from J, leaving 16 bases between. The CDR3 spans 14 residues. The germline CDR1 and CDR2 sequences are SGHRS and YFSETQ. The CDR3 spells CASSSGTRATEQFF. The CDR3 bases are TGCGCCAGCAGCTCCGGGACAAGGGCAACTGAGCAGTTCTTC. Combining the CDR3 with reference TRBV5-1 and TRBJ2-1 gives the whole variable domain KAGVTQTPRYLIKTRGQQVTLSCSPISGHRSVSWYQQTPGQGLQFLFEYFSETQRNKGNFPGRFSGRQFSNSRSEMNVSTLELGDSALYLCASSSGTRATEQFFGPGTRLTVL.

Regarding this clone: One end of the junction does not line up with germline, which may come from a read error. At the DNA level, this CDR3 is encoded by other sequences in the same sample as well. The chain has TRBV25-1 and TRBJ1-1, with 7 bases identical to TRBD1. Germline-derived CDR1 and CDR2 are MGHDK and SYGVNS. The CDR3 is 13 amino acids. The CDR3 spells CASSETGRTEAFF. CDR3 in DNA: TGTGCCAGCAGTGAGACAGGGAGGACTGAAGCTTTCTTC.

The rearrangement joins TRBV7-2 to TRBJ2-4; tentative D call: TRBD1 (6 bases). Per the germline V gene, CDR1 is SGHTA and CDR2 is FQGNSA. This CDR3 is built from 14 residues. V was clipped by 10 bases and J by 8 bases, with 21 bases between them. The DNA for the CDR3 is TGTGCCACCGCACGGGACAAGCCTTCGGACATTCAGTACTTC. Its protein is CATARDKPSDIQYF.

V is TRBV29-1 and J is TRBJ1-2, with D perhaps TRBD1 (6 bases). The germline V gene has CDR1 SQVTM and CDR2 ANQGSEA. The ends were cut back, 4 bases at V and 4 bases at J, with 13 bases in the middle. This CDR3 region has 13 residues. The CDR3 reads CSVGVLGAYGYTF. The CDR3, as DNA: TGCAGCGTTGGGGTTCTGGGGGCCTATGGCTACACCTTC.

This rearrangement joins TRBV5-4 to TRBJ2-6, with D tentatively TRBD1 (6 bases). Trimming removed 2 bases at V and 4 bases at J, with 13 bases between. Germline V gives CDR1 SGHNT, CDR2 YYREEE (reference sequence). The CDR3 has 16 amino acids. As DNA, the CDR3 is TGTGCCAGCAGCTTACCTCAGGGGACCGGGGCCAACGTCCTGACTTTC. Amino acids: CASSLPQGTGANVLTF.

The V gene is TRBV5-1, the J gene TRBJ2-2; D is perhaps TRBD2 (6 bases). Germline V lookup: CDR1 SGHRS, CDR2 YFSETQ. Trimming took off 0 bases at V and 5 bases at J, with 17 bases between the two ends. This CDR3 spans 17 amino acids. The CDR3 here is CASSLALGGHITGELFF. Written as DNA, the CDR3 is TGCGCCAGCAGCTTGGCCTTGGGAGGACATATTACCGGGGAGCTGTTTTTT.

This chain connects TRBV30 to TRBJ1-2, with TRBD1 as a possible D gene (6 bases). Germline lookup yields CDR1 GTSNPN and CDR2 SVGIG (reference sequence). V gave up 8 bases and J gave up 6 bases, with 10 bases separating them. This CDR3 comprises 10 residues. CDR3 residues: CAHEGDGYTF. CDR3 DNA sequence: TGTGCCCACGAGGGGGATGGCTACACCTTC.

The count of this clone is one. V is TRBV5-1 and J is TRBJ2-5; 8 nucleotides match TRBD2. The CDR3 has 14 residues. The V and J ends lost 5 bases and 4 bases, in that order; junction bases with no gene match: 7. CDR1 is SGHRS and CDR2 is YFSETQ in the germline V gene. The CDR3 spells CASRQGLAGETQYF. The CDR3 DNA follows: TGCGCCAGCAGACAAGGACTAGCCGGAGAGACCCAGTACTTC. Based on the CDR3 plus reference TRBV5-1 and TRBJ2-5, the full variable domain is KAGVTQTPRYLIKTRGQQVTLSCSPISGHRSVSWYQQTPGQGLQFLFEYFSETQRNKGNFPGRFSGRQFSNSRSEMNVSTLELGDSALYLCASRQGLAGETQYFGPGTRLLVL.